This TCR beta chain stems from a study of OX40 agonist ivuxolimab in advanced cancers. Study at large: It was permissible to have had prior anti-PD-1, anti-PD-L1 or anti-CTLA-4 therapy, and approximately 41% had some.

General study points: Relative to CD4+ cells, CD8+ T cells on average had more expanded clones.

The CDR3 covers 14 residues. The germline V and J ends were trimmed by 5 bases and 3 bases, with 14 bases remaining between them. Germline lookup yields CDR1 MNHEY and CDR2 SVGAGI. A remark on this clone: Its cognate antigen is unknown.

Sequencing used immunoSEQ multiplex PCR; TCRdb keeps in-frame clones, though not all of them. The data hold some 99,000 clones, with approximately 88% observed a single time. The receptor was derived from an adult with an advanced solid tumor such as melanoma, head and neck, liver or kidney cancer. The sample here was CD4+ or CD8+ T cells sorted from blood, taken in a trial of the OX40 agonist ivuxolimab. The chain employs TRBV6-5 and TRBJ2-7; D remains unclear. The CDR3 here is CASSRNREGYEQYF. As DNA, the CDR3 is TGTGCCAGCAGTCGGAATAGGGAAGGCTACGAGCAGTACTTC.